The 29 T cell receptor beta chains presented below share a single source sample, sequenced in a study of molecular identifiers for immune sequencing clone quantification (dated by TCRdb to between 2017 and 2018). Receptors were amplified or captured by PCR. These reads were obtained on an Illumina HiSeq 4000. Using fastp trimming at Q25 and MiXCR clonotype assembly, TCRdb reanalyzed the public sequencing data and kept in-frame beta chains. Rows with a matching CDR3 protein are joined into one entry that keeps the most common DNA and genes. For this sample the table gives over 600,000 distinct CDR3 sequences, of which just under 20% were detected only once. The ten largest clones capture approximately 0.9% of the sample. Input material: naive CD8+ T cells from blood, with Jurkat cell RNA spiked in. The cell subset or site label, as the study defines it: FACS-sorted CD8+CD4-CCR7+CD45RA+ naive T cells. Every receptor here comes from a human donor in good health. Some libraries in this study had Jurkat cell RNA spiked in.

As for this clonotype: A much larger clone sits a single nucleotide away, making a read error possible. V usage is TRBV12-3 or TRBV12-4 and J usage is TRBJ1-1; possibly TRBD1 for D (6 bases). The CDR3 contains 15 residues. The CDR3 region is CASSSPGHRNAEAFF. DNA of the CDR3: TGTGCCAGCAGTTCCCCGGGACATAGGAACGCTGAAGCTTTCTTT.

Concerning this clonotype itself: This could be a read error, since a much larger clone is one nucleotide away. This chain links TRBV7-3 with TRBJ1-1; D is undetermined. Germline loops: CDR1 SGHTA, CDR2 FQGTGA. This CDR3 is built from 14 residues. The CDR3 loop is CANSLIGMGTEAFF. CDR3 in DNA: TGTGCCAACAGCTTAATTGGTATGGGGACTGAAGCTTTCTTT.

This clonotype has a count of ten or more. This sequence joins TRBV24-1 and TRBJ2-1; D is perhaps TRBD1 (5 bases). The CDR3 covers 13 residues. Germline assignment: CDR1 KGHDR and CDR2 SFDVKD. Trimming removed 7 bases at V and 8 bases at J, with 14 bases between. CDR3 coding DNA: TGTGCCACCAGCGCCCTCCTAGGGGATGAGCAGTTCTTC. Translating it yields CATSALLGDEQFF.

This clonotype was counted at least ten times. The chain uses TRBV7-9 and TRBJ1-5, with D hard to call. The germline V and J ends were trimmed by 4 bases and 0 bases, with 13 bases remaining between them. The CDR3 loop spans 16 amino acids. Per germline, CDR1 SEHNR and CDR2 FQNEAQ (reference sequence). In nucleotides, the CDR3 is TGTGCCAGCAGCTCGTCCGAAGGGTATAGCAATCAGCCCCAGCATTTT. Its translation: CASSSSEGYSNQPQHF.

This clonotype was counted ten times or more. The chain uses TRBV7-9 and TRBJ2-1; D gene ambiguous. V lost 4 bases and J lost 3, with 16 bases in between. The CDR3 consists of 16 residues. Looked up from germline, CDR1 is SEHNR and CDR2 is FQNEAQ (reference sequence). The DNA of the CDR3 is TGTGCCAGCAGCTGGCGACCTCAGGATCTCTACAATGAGCAGTTCTTC. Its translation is CASSWRPQDLYNEQFF. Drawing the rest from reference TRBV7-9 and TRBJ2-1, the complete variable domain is DTGVSQNPRHKITKRGQNVTFRCDPISEHNRLYWYRQTLGQGPEFLTYFQNEAQLEKSRLLSDRFSAERPKGSFSTLEIQRTEQGDSAMYLCASSWRPQDLYNEQFFGPGTRLTVL.

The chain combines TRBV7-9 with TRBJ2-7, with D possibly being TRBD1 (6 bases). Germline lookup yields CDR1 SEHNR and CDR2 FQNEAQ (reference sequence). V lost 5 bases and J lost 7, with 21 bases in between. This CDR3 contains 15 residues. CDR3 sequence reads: CASSEPGTRSREQYF. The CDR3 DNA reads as TGTGCCAGCAGCGAACCCGGGACACGTTCCCGGGAGCAGTACTTC.

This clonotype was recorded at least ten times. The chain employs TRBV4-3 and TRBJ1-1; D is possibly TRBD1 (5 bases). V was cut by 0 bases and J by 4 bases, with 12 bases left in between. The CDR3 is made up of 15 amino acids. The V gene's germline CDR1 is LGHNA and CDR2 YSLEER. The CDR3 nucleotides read TGCGCCAGCAGCCAAGATAGGAGCGGGGCCACTGAAGCTTTCTTT. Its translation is CASSQDRSGATEAFF.

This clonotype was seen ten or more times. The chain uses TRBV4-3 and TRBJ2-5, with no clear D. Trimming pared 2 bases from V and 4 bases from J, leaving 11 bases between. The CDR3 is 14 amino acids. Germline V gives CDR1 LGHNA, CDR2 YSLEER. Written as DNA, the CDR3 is TGCGCCAGCAGCCAATACTCTAAGGGAGAGACCCAGTACTTC. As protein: CASSQYSKGETQYF.

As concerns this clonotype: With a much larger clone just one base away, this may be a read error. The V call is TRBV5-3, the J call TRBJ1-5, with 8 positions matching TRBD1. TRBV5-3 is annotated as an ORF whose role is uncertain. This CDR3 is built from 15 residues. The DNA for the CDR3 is TGTGTCAGCAGCTTAGGGACAGGAAACTATCAGCCCCAGCATTTT. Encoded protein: CVSSLGTGNYQPQHF.

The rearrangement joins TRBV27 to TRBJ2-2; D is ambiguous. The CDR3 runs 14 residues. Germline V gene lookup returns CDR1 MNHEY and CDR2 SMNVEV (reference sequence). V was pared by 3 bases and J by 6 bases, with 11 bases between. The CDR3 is CASSFEPSAGELFF. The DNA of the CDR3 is TGTGCCAGCAGTTTTGAGCCAAGCGCCGGGGAGCTGTTTTTT.

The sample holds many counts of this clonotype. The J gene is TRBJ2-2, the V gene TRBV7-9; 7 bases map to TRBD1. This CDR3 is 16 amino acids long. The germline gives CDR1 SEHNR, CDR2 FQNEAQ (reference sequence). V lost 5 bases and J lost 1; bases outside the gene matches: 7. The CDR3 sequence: CASSPRDSQNTGELFF. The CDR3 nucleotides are TGTGCCAGCAGCCCAAGGGACAGCCAGAACACCGGGGAGCTGTTTTTT.

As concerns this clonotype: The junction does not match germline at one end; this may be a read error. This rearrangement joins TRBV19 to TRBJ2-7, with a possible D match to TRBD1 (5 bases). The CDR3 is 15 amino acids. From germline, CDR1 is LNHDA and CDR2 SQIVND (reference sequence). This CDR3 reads CASGIGQGVHYEQYF. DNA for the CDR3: TGTGCCAGTGGTATAGGACAAGGCGTGCACTACGAGCAGTACTTC. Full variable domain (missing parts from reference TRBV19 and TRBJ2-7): DGGITQSPKYLFRKEGQNVTLSCEQNLNHDAMYWYRQDPGQGLRLIYYSQIVNDFQKGDIAEGYSVSREKKESFPLTVTSAQKNPTAFYLCASGIGQGVHYEQYFGPGTRLTVT.

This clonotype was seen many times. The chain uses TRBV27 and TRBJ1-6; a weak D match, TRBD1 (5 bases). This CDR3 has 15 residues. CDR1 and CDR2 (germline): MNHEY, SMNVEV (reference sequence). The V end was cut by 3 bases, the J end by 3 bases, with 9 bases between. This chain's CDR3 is CASSLGGDYNSPLHF. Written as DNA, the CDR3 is TGTGCCAGCAGTTTGGGAGGGGACTATAATTCACCCCTCCACTTT.

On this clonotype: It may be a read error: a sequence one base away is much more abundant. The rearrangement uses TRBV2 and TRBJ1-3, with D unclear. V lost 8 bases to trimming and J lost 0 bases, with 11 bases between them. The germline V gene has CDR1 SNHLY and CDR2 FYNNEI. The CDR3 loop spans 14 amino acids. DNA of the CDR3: TGTGCCAGCCAGGCATTAGGCTCTGGAAACACCATATATTTT. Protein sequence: CASQALGSGNTIYF.

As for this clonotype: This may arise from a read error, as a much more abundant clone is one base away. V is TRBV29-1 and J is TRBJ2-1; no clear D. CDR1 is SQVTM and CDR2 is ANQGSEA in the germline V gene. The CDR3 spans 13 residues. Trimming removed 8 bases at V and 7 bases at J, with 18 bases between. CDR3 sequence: CSTDGRAGNEQFF. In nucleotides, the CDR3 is TGCAGCACCGACGGACGGGCCGGGAATGAGCAGTTCTTC.

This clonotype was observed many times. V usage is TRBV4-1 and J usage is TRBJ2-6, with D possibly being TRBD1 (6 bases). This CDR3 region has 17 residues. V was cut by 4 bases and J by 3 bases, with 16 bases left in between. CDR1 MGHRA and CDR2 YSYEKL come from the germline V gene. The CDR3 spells CASSLRQGLYGANVLTF. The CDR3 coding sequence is TGCGCCAGCAGCCTCCGGCAGGGGCTCTATGGGGCCAACGTCCTGACTTTC.

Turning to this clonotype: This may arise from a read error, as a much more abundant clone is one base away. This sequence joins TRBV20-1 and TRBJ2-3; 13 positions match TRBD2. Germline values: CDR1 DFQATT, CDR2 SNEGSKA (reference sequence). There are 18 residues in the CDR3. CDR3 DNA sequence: TGCAGTGGTATCACTACTAGCGGGGGGGACCCTGTGAGAGATACGCTGTATTTT. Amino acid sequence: CSGITTSGGDPVRDTLYF.

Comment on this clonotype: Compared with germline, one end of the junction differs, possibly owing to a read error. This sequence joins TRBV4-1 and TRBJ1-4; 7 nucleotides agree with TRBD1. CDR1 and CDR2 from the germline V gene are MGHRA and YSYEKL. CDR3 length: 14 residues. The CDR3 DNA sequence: TGCGCCAGCAGCCCGGGACAGTCTAATGCAAAACTGGTTTTT. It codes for CASSPGQSNAKLVF.

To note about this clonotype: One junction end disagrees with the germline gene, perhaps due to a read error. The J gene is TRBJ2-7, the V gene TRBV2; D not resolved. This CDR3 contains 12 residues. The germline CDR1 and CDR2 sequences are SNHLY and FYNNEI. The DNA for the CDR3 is TGTGTCAGCAGAAAAGGTGCCTACGAGCAGTACTTC. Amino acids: CVSRKGAYEQYF.

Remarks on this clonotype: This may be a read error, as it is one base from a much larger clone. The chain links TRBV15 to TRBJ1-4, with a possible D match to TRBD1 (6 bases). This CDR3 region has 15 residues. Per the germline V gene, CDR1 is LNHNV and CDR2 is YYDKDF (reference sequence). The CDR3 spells CATSRGSQGGEKLSF. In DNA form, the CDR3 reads TGTGCCACCAGCAGAGGTTCACAGGGAGGAGAAAAACTGTCTTTT.

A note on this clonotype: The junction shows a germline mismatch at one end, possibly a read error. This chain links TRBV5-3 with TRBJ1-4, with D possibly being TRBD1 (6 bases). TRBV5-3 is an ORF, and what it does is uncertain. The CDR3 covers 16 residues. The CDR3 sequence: CASSLALQGMYVKLFF. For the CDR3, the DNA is TGTGCCAGCAGCTTGGCCCTGCAGGGGATGTATGTAAAACTGTTTTTT.

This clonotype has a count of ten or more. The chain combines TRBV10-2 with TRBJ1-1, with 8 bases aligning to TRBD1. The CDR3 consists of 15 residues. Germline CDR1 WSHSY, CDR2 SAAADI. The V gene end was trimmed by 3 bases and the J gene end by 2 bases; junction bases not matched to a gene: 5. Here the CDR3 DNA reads TGCGCCAGCAGTGATCCCCAGGGGGCAAACACTGAAGCTTTCTTT. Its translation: CASSDPQGANTEAFF.

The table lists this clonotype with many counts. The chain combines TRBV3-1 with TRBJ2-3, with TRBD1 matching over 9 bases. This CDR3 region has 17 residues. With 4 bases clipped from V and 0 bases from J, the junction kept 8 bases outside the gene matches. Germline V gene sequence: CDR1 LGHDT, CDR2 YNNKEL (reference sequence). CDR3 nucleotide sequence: TGTGCCAGCAGCCCTTCGGACAGGGGAATTAGCACAGATACGCAGTATTTT. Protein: CASSPSDRGISTDTQYF.

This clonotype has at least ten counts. The CDR3 DNA follows: TGTGCCATCACTCGAAGCGAGGGCCCGACAGATACGCAGTATTTT. Its protein is CAITRSEGPTDTQYF. This chain joins TRBV28 and TRBJ2-3; perhaps TRBD2 as D (5 bases). Trimming pared 10 bases from V and 3 bases from J, leaving 20 bases between. CDR3 length equals 15 residues. Germline V gene lookup returns CDR1 MDHEN and CDR2 SYDVKM. Supplemented by reference TRBV28 and TRBJ2-3, the full variable domain reads DVKVTQSSRYLVKRTGEKVFLECVQDMDHENMFWYRQDPGLGLRLIYFSYDVKMKEKGDIPEGYSVSREKKERFSLILESASTNQTSMYLCAITRSEGPTDTQYFGPGTRLTVL.

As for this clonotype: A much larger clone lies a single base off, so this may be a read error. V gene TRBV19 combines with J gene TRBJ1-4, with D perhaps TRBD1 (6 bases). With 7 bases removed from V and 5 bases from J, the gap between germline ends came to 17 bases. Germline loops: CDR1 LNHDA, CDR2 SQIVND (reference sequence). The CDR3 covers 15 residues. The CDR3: CASNTADSRNEKLFF. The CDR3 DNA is TGTGCCAGTAATACCGCGGACAGTAGAAATGAAAAACTGTTTTTT.

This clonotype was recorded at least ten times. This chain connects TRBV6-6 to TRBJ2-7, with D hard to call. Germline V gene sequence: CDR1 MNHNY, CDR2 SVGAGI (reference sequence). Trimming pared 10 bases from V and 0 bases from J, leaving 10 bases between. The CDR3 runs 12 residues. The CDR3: CATEEHSYEQYF. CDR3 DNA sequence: TGTGCCACAGAAGAGCACTCCTACGAGCAGTACTTC.

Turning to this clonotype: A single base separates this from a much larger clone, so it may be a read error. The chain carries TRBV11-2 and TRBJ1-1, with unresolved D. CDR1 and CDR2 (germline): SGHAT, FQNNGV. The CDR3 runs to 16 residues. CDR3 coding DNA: TGTGCCAGCAGCTTAGAGGCGGGAATAATGAACACTGGAGCTTTCTTT. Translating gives CASSLEAGIMNTGAFF. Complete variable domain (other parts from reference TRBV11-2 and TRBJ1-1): EAGVAQSPRYKIIEKRQSVAFWCNPISGHATLYWYQQILGQGPKLLIQFQNNGVVDDSQLPKDRFSAERLKGVDSTLKIQPAKLEDSAVYLCASSLEAGIMNTGAFFGQGTRLTVV.

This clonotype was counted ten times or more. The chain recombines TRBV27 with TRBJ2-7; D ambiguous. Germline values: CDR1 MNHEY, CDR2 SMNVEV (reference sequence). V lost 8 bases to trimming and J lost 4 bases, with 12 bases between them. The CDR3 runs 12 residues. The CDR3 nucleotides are TGTGCCAGCCGAAGTACTTCTTACGAGCAGTACTTC. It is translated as CASRSTSYEQYF.

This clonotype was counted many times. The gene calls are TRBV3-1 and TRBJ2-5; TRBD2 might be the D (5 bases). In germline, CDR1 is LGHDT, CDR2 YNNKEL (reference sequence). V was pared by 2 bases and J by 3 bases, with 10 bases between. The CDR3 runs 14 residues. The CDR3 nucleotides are TGTGCCAGCAGCCAACTTTGGGGAGAAGAGACCCAGTACTTC. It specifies CASSQLWGEETQYF.